The source of this TCR beta chain is a study of a mutant IDH1 vaccine in newly diagnosed glioma. About the study: Across weeks 1, 3, 5, 7, 11, 15, 19 and 23, patients received a vaccination each time, eight in all. Treated patients, around 60% male and around 40% female, averaged approximately 40 years of age. Antecedent treatment encompassed radiotherapy, temozolomide, or their combination; the majority received both. Study conclusions and caveats: Pseudoprogression looked unconnected to shifts in top peripheral T cell clonotypes.

As to time point: week 23, last vaccination. Every single dose of the vaccine, 300 ug of mutant IDH1 20-mer peptide, came with topical imiquimod. Profiling relied on immunoSEQ multiplex PCR, and the TCRdb table lists in-frame clones only, not all of them. This repertoire shows 75,000 to 80,000 clones, approximately 85% found once; its top ten account for 0.7% to 0.95%. V was clipped by 4 bases and J by 0 bases; unmatched bases: 3. The CDR3 sequence is 15 residues long. Germline values: CDR1 PRHDT, CDR2 FYEKMQ (reference sequence). As to this clone: As yet, its antigen is unknown.

The TCR comes from a woman in her 50s with glioma. The chain couples TRBV13 to TRBJ2-1, with TRBD1 matching 7 bases. The material sequenced was PBMCs, taken from a glioma patient whose treatment included an IDH1 peptide vaccine. Here the CDR3 DNA reads TGTGCCAGCAGCTCACAGGGGCACTCCTACAATGAGCAGTTCTTC. Its translation: CASSSQGHSYNEQFF.